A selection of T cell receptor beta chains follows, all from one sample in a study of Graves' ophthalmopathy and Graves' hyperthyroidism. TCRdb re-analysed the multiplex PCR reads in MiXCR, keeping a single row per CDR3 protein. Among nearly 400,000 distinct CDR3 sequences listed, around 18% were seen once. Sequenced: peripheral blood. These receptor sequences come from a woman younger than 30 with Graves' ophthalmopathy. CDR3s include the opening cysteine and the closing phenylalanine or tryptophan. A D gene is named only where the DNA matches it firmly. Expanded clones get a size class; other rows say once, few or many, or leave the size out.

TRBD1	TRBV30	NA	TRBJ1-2	CAWSTTGLYGYTF	TGTGCCTGGAGTACGACAGGGCTCTATGGCTACACCTTC
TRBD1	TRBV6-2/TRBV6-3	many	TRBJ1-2	CASSSATGGEHRAYGYTF	TGTGCCAGCAGTTCTGCGACAGGGGGTGAACATCGAGCATATGGCTACACCTTC
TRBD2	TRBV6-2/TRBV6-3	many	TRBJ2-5	CASSYPEAGGEGSETQYF	TGTGCCAGCAGTTATCCGGAAGCGGGAGGCGAAGGTTCGGAGACCCAGTACTTC
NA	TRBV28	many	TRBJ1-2	CASSLRGNNYGYTF	TGTGCCAGCAGTTTAAGGGGAAATAACTATGGCTACACCTTC
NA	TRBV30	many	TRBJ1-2	CAWSEDSYGYTF	TGTGCCTGGAGTGAGGACAGCTATGGCTACACCTTC
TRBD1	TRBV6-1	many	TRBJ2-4	CASSETGLAKNIQYF	TGTGCCAGCAGTGAGACAGGGCTAGCCAAAAACATTCAGTACTTC
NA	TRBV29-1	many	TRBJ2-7	CSATLVLMCEQYF	TGCAGCGCGACATTGGTCCTTATGTGCGAGCAGTACTTC
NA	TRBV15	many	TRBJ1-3	CATSRDLGGNTIYF	TGTGCCACCAGCAGGGATTTGGGCGGAAACACCATATATTTT
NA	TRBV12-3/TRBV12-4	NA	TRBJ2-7	CASSKVGSRYEQYF	TGTGCCAGCTCAAAAGTAGGGAGTCGCTACGAGCAGTACTTC
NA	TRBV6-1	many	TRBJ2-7	CASGPDFRVYEQYF	TGTGCCAGCGGTCCGGACTTTCGGGTTTACGAGCAGTACTTC
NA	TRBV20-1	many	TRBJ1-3	CSARDFRASGNTIYF	TGCAGTGCTAGAGATTTTCGGGCCTCTGGAAACACCATATATTTT
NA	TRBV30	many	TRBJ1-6	CAWSVRRAPNSPLHF	TGTGCCTGGAGTGTACGCCGAGCCCCTAATTCACCCCTCCACTTT
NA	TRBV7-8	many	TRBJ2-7	CASSTRTSPYGQYF	TGTGCCAGCAGCACCCGGACCAGCCCCTACGGGCAGTACTTC
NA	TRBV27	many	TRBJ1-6	CASSFLGFRGENSPLHF	TGTGCCAGCAGTTTTTTAGGTTTTCGGGGGGAAAATTCACCCCTCCACTTT
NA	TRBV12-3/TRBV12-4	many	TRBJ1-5	CASSRGISNQPQHF	TGTGCCAGCAGCAGGGGAATTAGTAATCAGCCCCAGCATTTT
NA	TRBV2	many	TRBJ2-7	CASSEESSWESYEQYF	TGTGCCAGCAGTGAAGAGTCATCCTGGGAGTCCTACGAGCAGTACTTC
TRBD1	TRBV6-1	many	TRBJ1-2	CASSPGQGLYGYTF	TGTGCCAGCAGCCCCGGACAGGGCCTCTATGGCTACACCTTC
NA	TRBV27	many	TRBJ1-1	CASSPRTANTEAFF	TGTGCCAGCAGTCCCAGGACAGCGAACACTGAAGCTTTCTTT
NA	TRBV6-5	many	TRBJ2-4	CASSYSRLAKNIQYF	TGTGCCAGCAGTTACTCGCGTTTAGCCAAAAACATTCAGTACTTC
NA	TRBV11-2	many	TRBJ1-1	CASSPLQGGNTEAFF	TGTGCCAGCAGCCCCTTGCAGGGAGGCAACACTGAAGCTTTCTTT
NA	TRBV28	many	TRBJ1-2	CASQEGGDGIYGYTF	TGTGCCAGCCAAGAGGGGGGGGACGGAATCTATGGCTACACCTTC
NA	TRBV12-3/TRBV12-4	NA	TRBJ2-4	CASTPSGAKNIQYF	TGTGCCAGCACCCCGAGCGGAGCCAAAAACATTCAGTACTTC
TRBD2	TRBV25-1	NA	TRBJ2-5	CASSGTSGSNQETQYF	TGTGCCAGCAGTGGGACTAGCGGGAGCAATCAAGAGACCCAGTACTTC
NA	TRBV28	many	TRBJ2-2	CASTVGGELFF	TGTGCCAGCACGGTGGGCGGGGAGCTGTTTTTT